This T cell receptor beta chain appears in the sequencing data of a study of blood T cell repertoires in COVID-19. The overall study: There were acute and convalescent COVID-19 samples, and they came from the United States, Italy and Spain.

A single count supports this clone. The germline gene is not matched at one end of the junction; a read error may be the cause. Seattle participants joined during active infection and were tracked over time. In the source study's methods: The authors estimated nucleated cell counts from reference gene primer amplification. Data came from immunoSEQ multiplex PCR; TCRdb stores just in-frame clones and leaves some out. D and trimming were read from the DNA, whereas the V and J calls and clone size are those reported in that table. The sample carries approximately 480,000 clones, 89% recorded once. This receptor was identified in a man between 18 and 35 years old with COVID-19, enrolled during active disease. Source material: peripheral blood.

CDR3 sequence: CATSGDRGPSEKLFF. Written as DNA, the CDR3 is TGTGCCACCAGCGGAGACAGGGGGCCTTCAGAAAAACTGTTTTTT. This chain connects TRBV15 to TRBJ1-4; 10 positions match TRBD1. This CDR3 is built from 15 residues. Germline CDR1 and CDR2: LNHNV and YYDKDF (reference sequence). The full variable domain, in which reference TRBV15 and TRBJ1-4 provide the parts outside the CDR3, is DAMVIQNPRYQVTQFGKPVTLSCSQTLNHNVMYWYQQKSSQAPKLLFHYYDKDFNNEADTPDNFQSRRPNTSFCFLDIRSPGLGDTAMYLCATSGDRGPSEKLFFGSGTQLSVL.